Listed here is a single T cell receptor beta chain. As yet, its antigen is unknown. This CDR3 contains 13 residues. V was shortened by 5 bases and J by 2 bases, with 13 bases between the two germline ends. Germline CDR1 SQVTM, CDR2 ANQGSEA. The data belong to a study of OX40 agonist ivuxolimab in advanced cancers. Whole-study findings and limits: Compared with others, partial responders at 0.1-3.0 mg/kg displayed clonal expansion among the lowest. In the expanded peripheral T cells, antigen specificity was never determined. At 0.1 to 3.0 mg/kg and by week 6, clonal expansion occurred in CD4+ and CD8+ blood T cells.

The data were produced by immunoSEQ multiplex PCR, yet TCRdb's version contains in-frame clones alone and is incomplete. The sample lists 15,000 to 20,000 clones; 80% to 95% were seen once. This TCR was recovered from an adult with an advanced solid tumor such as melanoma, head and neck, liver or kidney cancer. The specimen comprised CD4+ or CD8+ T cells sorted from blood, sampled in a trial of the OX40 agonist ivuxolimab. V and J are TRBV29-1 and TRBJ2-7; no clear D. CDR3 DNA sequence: TGCAGCGTTTTAACACTAATTACCTACGAGCAGTACTTC. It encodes CSVLTLITYEQYF.